The clone carrying this T cell receptor beta chain has only one observation. Its antigen is not identified. This specimen belongs to a study of T cell responses to AZD1222 COVID-19 vaccine. Study-wide findings and caveats: Clonal diversity was possibly underestimated; the donors were predominantly white British and more often female. Distributed over spike, vaccine-associated CD4 TCRs predominated at 160-218 and 743-854.

Produced via immunoSEQ multiplex PCR; TCRdb's table is partial and in-frame only. Of fewer than 110,000 clones in the sample, about 89% are singletons; the top ten hold less than 7.5%. The V gene's germline CDR1 is KGHSH and CDR2 LQKENI. This CDR3 spans 15 amino acids. The V end was cut by 2 bases, the J end by 0 bases, with 5 bases between. The starting material was peripheral blood, obtained 28 days after the second AZD1222 dose. The sequence derives from an adult who received the AZD1222 COVID-19 vaccine. This sequence joins TRBV18 and TRBJ2-6; D not resolved. The CDR3 reads CASSPFGSGANVLTF. DNA for the CDR3: TGTGCCAGCTCACCATTTGGCTCTGGGGCCAACGTCCTGACTTTC. Based on the CDR3 plus reference TRBV18 and TRBJ2-6, the full variable domain is NAGVMQNPRHLVRRRGQEARLRCSPMKGHSHVYWYRQLPEEGLKFMVYLQKENIIDESGMPKERFSAEFPKEGPSILRIQQVVRGDSAAYFCASSPFGSGANVLTFGAGSRLTVL.